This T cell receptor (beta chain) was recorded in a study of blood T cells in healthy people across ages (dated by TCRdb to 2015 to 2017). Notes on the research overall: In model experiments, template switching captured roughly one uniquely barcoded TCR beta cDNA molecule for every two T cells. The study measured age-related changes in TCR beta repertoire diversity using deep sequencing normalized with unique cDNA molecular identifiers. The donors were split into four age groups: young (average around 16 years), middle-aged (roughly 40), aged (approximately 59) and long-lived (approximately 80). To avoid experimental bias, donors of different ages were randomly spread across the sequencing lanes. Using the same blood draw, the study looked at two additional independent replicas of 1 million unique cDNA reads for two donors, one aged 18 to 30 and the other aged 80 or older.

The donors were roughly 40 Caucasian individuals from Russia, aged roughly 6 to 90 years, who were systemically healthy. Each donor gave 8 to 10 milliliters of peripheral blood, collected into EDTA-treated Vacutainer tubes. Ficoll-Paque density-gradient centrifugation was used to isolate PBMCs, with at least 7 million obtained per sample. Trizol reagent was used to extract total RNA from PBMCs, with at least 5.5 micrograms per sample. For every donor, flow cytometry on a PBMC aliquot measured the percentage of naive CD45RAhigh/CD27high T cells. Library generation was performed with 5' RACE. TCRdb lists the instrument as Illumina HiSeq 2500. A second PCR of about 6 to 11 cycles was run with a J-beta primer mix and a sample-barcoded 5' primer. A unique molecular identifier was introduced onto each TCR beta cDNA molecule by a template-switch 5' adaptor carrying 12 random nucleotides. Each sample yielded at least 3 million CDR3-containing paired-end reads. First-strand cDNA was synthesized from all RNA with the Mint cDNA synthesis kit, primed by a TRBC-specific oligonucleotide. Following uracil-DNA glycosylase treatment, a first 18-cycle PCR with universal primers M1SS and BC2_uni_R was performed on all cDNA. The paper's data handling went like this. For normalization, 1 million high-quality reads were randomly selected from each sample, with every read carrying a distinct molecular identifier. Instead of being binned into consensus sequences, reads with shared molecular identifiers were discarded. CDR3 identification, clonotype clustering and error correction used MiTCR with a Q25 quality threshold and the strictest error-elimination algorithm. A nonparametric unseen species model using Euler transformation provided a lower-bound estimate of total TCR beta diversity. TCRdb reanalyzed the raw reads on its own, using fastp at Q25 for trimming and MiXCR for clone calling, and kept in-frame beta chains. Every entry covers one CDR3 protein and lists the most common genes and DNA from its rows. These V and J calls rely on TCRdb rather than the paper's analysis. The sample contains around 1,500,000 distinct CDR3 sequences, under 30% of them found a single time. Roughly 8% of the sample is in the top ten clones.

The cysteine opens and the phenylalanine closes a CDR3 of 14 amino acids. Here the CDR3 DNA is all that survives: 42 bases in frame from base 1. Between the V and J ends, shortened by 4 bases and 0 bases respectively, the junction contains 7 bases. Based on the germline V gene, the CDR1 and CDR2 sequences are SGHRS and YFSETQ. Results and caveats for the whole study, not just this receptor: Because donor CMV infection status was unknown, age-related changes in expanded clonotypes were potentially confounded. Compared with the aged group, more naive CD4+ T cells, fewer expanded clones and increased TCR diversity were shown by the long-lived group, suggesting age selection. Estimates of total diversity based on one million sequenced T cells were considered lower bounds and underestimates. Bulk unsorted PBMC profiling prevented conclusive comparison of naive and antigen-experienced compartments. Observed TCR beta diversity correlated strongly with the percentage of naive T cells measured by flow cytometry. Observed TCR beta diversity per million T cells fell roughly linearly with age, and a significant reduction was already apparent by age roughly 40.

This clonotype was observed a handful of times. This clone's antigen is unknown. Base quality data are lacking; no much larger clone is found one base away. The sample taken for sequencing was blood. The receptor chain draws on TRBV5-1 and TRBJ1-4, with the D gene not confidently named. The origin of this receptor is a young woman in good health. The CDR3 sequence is CASSIESTNEKLFF. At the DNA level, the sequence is TGCGCCAGCAGCATAGAATCAACTAATGAAAAACTGTTTTTT.